This T cell receptor beta chain was sequenced for a study of vaccination effects on CD4 cells after COVID-19. Method: immunoSEQ multiplex PCR; TCRdb's copy keeps in-frame clones and lacks some. The table records some 30,000 clones, roughly 80% of them present only once. V lost 5 bases and J 0 bases, leaving 10 bases between the germline ends. The germline V gene encodes CDR1 SGHRS and CDR2 YFSETQ. The CDR3 is 14 residues long. Pools of viral peptides were used by the ViraFEST assay to expand antigen-specific CD4+ T cells ahead of sequencing. Upon completion of roughly ten days in culture, CD4+ T cells were isolated. Participants were given two doses of BNT162b2 or mRNA-1273 vaccine. Whole-study findings and limits: There was marked clonal contraction among infection- and vaccine-induced clones late after vaccination.

To note about this clone: Its antigen is not identified.

The chain combines TRBV5-1 with TRBJ2-3, with D tentatively TRBD2 (6 bases). The source was CD4+ T cells from PBMCs cultured with HCoV-NL63 spike peptides, collected after COVID-19 vaccination. The sequence came from a human donor who received a COVID-19 vaccine. Some clones in this sample may be carry-over from other donors' samples. CDR3 residues: CASRVGTSTDTQYF. CDR3 coding DNA: TGCGCCAGCAGAGTCGGGACTAGCACAGATACGCAGTATTTT.